One sample yielded the 10 T cell receptor beta chains listed below, sequenced in a study of control samples from healthy donors and cancer patients. Method: immunoSEQ multiplex PCR; TCRdb's copy keeps in-frame clones and lacks some. The table shows about 95,000 clones, with approximately 86% occurring only once. Sample: blood. The receptors shown here come from a man in his thirties or forties in good health.

V gene TRBV7-8 combines with J gene TRBJ1-5; the D gene is possibly TRBD1 (5 bases). Germline assignment: CDR1 SGHVS and CDR2 FQNEAQ. This CDR3 is built from 19 residues. The V and J ends lost 1 base and 0 bases respectively, with 19 bases between them. The CDR3 protein is CASSLDGLKRGISNQPQHF. The CDR3 DNA reads as TGTGCCAGCAGCTTAGATGGACTGAAACGGGGGATTAGCAATCAGCCCCAGCATTTT.

The V gene is TRBV7-9, the J gene TRBJ1-4; D may be TRBD1 (6 bases). Germline CDR1 and CDR2: SEHNR and FQNEAQ (reference sequence). The CDR3 is 14 amino acids. The V gene lost 3 bases and the J gene lost 3 bases, with 8 bases spanning the gap. DNA of the CDR3: TGTGCCAGCAGCTTGGGGGGCGCTAATGAAAAACTGTTTTTT. Protein sequence: CASSLGGANEKLFF.

This clone has only a few counts. This chain uses TRBV16 with TRBJ1-5; D remains unclear. The ends were cut back, 0 bases at V and 6 bases at J, with 3 bases in the middle. Per germline, CDR1 KGHSY and CDR2 FQNENV. CDR3 length: 12 amino acids. As DNA, the CDR3 is TGTGCCAGCAGCCAATCGTCTCAGCCCCAGCATTTT. It is translated as CASSQSSQPQHF.

This clone occurred once. The rearrangement joins TRBV5-1 to TRBJ1-1, with D possibly TRBD1 on 6 matching bases. The CDR3 is made up of 13 amino acids. Deletions cut 1 base from V and 6 bases from J, with 10 bases between. Germline V gene lookup returns CDR1 SGHRS and CDR2 YFSETQ. The CDR3 DNA reads as TGCGCCAGCAGCTTGTTTACAGGGTCTGAAGCTTTCTTT. Translation: CASSLFTGSEAFF.

The V call is TRBV10-3, the J call TRBJ2-2; 12 bases agree with TRBD1. The ends lost 6 bases at V and 6 bases at J; junction bases unmatched: 8. Germline CDR1 is ENHRY and CDR2 is SYGVKD. The CDR3 is made up of 16 amino acids. This CDR3 is CAIRNRDRGRAGELFF. CDR3 DNA: TGTGCCATCAGGAACCGGGACAGGGGGCGGGCCGGGGAGCTGTTTTTT.

The J gene is TRBJ2-3, the V gene TRBV24-1; D not certain. CDR3 length: 15 amino acids. Trimming left V 5 bases short and J 0 bases short, with 11 bases between. Germline-derived CDR1 and CDR2 are KGHDR and SFDVKD. The CDR3 coding sequence is TGTGCCACCAGTGTCTCATTTTCTAGCACAGATACGCAGTATTTT. Protein sequence: CATSVSFSSTDTQYF.

J is TRBJ1-2 and V is TRBV2; 7 bases align to TRBD1. This CDR3 contains 14 residues. The germline V gene encodes CDR1 SNHLY and CDR2 FYNNEI. V lost 2 bases, J lost 4 bases, and 4 bases stayed unmatched. The CDR3 protein is CASSERGGGYGYTF. As DNA, the CDR3 is TGTGCCAGCAGTGAACGAGGGGGCGGCTATGGCTACACCTTC.

V is TRBV7-9 and J is TRBJ2-2; 7 nucleotides match TRBD2. Germline CDR1 reads SEHNR; CDR2 reads FQNEAQ (reference sequence). This CDR3 is 13 amino acids long. V lost 4 bases to trimming and J lost 6 bases; unmatched junction nucleotides: 2. CDR3 loop: CASSSTSAGELFF. In DNA form, the CDR3 reads TGTGCCAGCAGCTCTACTAGCGCCGGGGAGCTGTTTTTT.

The gene calls are TRBV5-1 and TRBJ1-2, with D unclear. Deletions cut 0 bases from V and 1 base from J, with 10 bases between. Germline V gene lookup returns CDR1 SGHRS and CDR2 YFSETQ. There are 15 residues in the CDR3. CDR3 region: CASSLGPPNNYGYTF. The CDR3 DNA is TGCGCCAGCAGCTTGGGACCCCCAAATAACTATGGCTACACCTTC.

This chain connects TRBV30 to TRBJ2-5, with TRBD2 as a possible D gene (6 bases). Germline V gene sequence: CDR1 GTSNPN, CDR2 SVGIG (reference sequence). Trimming left V 3 bases short and J 5 bases short, with 13 bases between. The CDR3 loop spans 13 amino acids. The CDR3 sequence is CAWRSSGRETQYF. The CDR3 region has the DNA TGTGCCTGGAGGTCCAGCGGGCGCGAGACCCAGTACTTC.